Listed below are T cell receptor beta chains from one sample, sequenced in a study of T cells in Graves' hyperthyroidism and ophthalmopathy. TCRdb used MiXCR to reprocess the multiplex PCR reads, holding one entry per CDR3 protein. The profile shows some 350,000 distinct CDR3 sequences, roughly an eighth of them singletons. The sequenced sample consisted of blood. All receptors derive from a woman in her 40s with Graves' ophthalmopathy. Each CDR3 is given with its conserved first and last residue. D genes are given only for firm matches. Not every row has a clone size; where given, it reads once, few, many or a size class.

clone_size | d_call | j_call | v_call | cdr3_nt | cdr3_aa
many | . | TRBJ2-3 | TRBV28 | TGTGCCAGCAGTTGGGTGGGGGGCACAGATACGCAGTATTTT | CASSWVGGTDTQYF
. | . | TRBJ2-7 | TRBV3-1 | TGTGCCAGCAGTCCTAGGGGGAGTTGGCCCTACGAGCAGTACTTC | CASSPRGSWPYEQYF
. | . | TRBJ2-1 | TRBV5-6 | TGTGCCAGCAGTTTTGGTCGGACTGACTCCTACAATGAGCAGTTCTTC | CASSFGRTDSYNEQFF
many | . | TRBJ2-1 | TRBV18 | TGTGCCAGCTCACCACGGGGAACTGGGCAGTTCTTC | CASSPRGTGQFF
few | TRBD2 | TRBJ2-2 | TRBV14 | TGTGCCAGCAGCCACCTGGGAGCGGGAGGTTCCGGGGAGCTGTTTTTT | CASSHLGAGGSGELFF
many | . | TRBJ1-6 | TRBV7-9 | TGTGCCAGCAGCTTAGAAGGGGAATCACCCCTCCACTTT | CASSLEGESPLHF
. | TRBD1 | TRBJ1-4 | TRBV10-3 | TGTGCCATCAGTGACAAGACAGGGTTAGATGAAAAACTGTTTTTT | CAISDKTGLDEKLFF
. | . | TRBJ2-1 | TRBV7-9 | TGTGCCAGCAGCCCAAGTCAGGCCTACAATGAGCAGTTCTTC | CASSPSQAYNEQFF
. | . | TRBJ2-3 | TRBV5-1 | TGCGCCAGCAGCTTGGAGGTTGCGGGGGCGGGGGCTGATACGCAGTATTTT | CASSLEVAGAGADTQYF
. | TRBD1 | TRBJ2-7 | TRBV4-2 | TGTGCCAGCAGCCGGGACAGGGGAAGATCCGAGCAGTACTTC | CASSRDRGRSEQYF
. | TRBD2 | TRBJ2-1 | TRBV24-1 | TGTGCCACCAGTGATTCTGGGACTAGCGGGATCAATGAGCAGTTCTTC | CATSDSGTSGINEQFF
many | . | TRBJ2-7 | TRBV6-2/TRBV6-3 | TGTGCCAGCAATAAACCACTCACAGGGACCTACGAGCAGTACTTC | CASNKPLTGTYEQYF
many | . | TRBJ1-2 | TRBV12-3/TRBV12-4 | TGTGCCAGCAGTTTCGGCAATTTTTATGGCTACACCTTC | CASSFGNFYGYTF
many | . | TRBJ2-1 | TRBV24-1 | TGTGCCACCAGTGATTTGGGGGGGGGGCACAATGAGCAGTTCTTC | CATSDLGGGHNEQFF
. | . | TRBJ2-5 | TRBV27 | TGTGCCAGCAGTTTCGAGTTGGGGGAGACCCAGTACTTC | CASSFELGETQYF
many | . | TRBJ1-5 | TRBV12-3/TRBV12-4 | TGTGCCAGCAGTTTTAGCAGGGTGGAGGGCAATCAGCCCCAGCATTTT | CASSFSRVEGNQPQHF
. | TRBD2 | TRBJ2-3 | TRBV24-1 | TGTGCCACCAGTGATTGGGCTAGCGGGGGTAGCACAGATACGCAGTATTTT | CATSDWASGGSTDTQYF
. | TRBD1 | TRBJ1-5 | TRBV24-1 | TGTGCCACCAGTGATGGAGGACAGGGTCGGGATCAGCCCCAGCATTTT | CATSDGGQGRDQPQHF
few | TRBD2 | TRBJ2-3 | TRBV9 | TGTGCCAGCAACTCCGGGGGGGCTATAGTAGGGTCTGTGGATACGCAGTATTTT | CASNSGGAIVGSVDTQYF
. | . | TRBJ1-4 | TRBV2 | TGTGCCAGCAGTCCTGTAGAAAAACTGTTTTTT | CASSPVEKLFF
. | . | TRBJ1-1 | TRBV20-1 | TGCAGTACGTGGATACACAGGGACGCTGAAGCTTTCTTT | CSTWIHRDAEAFF
. | TRBD2 | TRBJ2-1 | TRBV20-1 | TGCAGTGCTAGTACCCCTCTAGCGGGAGTTTTTGAGCAGTTCTTC | CSASTPLAGVFEQFF
many | TRBD2 | TRBJ2-7 | TRBV13 | TGTGCCAGCAGCAGAGGGACTAGCGGACCCGGGGGCTCCTACGAGCAGTACTTC | CASSRGTSGPGGSYEQYF
many | . | TRBJ2-7 | TRBV6-1 | TGTGCCAGCACCCCCCAGGGGAACGAGCAGTACTTC | CASTPQGNEQYF
. | . | TRBJ1-2 | TRBV20-1 | TGCAGTGCTCTATTCCGGGACACTTACGGGACCTATGGCTACACCTTC | CSALFRDTYGTYGYTF
many | . | TRBJ2-7 | TRBV27 | TGTGCCAGCAGTTCCCAGGGACGGTGGATCTACGAGCAGTACTTC | CASSSQGRWIYEQYF
few | . | TRBJ2-5 | TRBV27 | TGTGCCAGCATTTTATCGGAGGGTTCAGGAGAGACCCAGTACTTC | CASILSEGSGETQYF
many | . | TRBJ1-3 | TRBV2 | TGTGCCAGCAGAGATTTCGGGGATGTAGTCCCTGGAAACACCATATATTTT | CASRDFGDVVPGNTIYF
. | TRBD1 | TRBJ1-4 | TRBV7-8 | TGTGCCAGCAGCCCCCGGAGGGGGCAGAGTAATGAAAAACTGTTTTTT | CASSPRRGQSNEKLFF
many | . | TRBJ2-7 | TRBV6-1 | TGTGCCAGCAGTGAAAGTCATGGGTCTTCCTACGAGCAGTACTTC | CASSESHGSSYEQYF
many | TRBD2 | TRBJ2-7 | TRBV20-1 | TGCAGTGCTAGAGATCTCGCTAGCGGGATCTACGAGCAGTACTTC | CSARDLASGIYEQYF
many | TRBD1 | TRBJ1-1 | TRBV10-3 | TGTGCCACCGGGACAGGGGGTGAAGCTTTCTTT | CATGTGGEAFF
. | TRBD2 | TRBJ2-5 | TRBV7-6 | TGTGCCAGCAGCTCGGGACTAATCCAAGAGACCCAGTACTTC | CASSSGLIQETQYF
. | TRBD2 | TRBJ2-1 | TRBV6-5 | TGTGCCAGCAGTTACACGGGAAGCGGGAGAGGGTACAATGAGCAGTTCTTC | CASSYTGSGRGYNEQFF
many | . | TRBJ2-1 | TRBV12-3/TRBV12-4 | TGTGCCAGCAGTTTAGCGCTCAGGCTTCCAAACAATGAGCAGTTCTTC | CASSLALRLPNNEQFF
many | . | TRBJ1-2 | TRBV30 | TGTGCCTGGAGTGTAATGCATGGCTACACCTTC | CAWSVMHGYTF
many | . | TRBJ2-1 | TRBV28 | TGTGCCAGCAGTTTGGGATTGTCTTTAGGCAATGAGCAGTTCTTC | CASSLGLSLGNEQFF
many | TRBD1 | TRBJ1-1 | TRBV20-1 | TGCAGTGCTAGAGATAGACAGGGGGCGGGGGATGCTGAAGCTTTCTTT | CSARDRQGAGDAEAFF
many | . | TRBJ1-6 | TRBV6-1 | TGTGCCAGCAGTTATGGCAGCCTGAATTCACCCCTCCACTTT | CASSYGSLNSPLHF
. | . | TRBJ1-4 | TRBV18 | TGTGCCAGCTCACGAGGGCCCATGGGAGCAACTAATGAAAAACTGTTTTTT | CASSRGPMGATNEKLFF
few | . | TRBJ2-6 | TRBV20-1 | TGCAGTGCTAGAGCACCATCAGGCACTTCTCCTTCTTCTGGGGCCAACGTCCTGACTTTC | CSARAPSGTSPSSGANVLTF
many | . | TRBJ1-5 | TRBV15 | TGTGCCACCAGCAGAGTAAGGGGGATGAGGGGCAATCAGCCCCAGCATTTT | CATSRVRGMRGNQPQHF
few | TRBD2 | TRBJ2-7 | TRBV11-2 | TGTGCCAGCAGTCGGACTAGCGGGGAGTCTAGCTCCTACGAGCAGTACTTC | CASSRTSGESSSYEQYF
many | . | TRBJ1-1 | TRBV27 | TGTGCCAGCAGTTTTGGAGCGAACACTGAAGCTTTCTTT | CASSFGANTEAFF
. | TRBD1 | TRBJ1-2 | TRBV7-9 | TGTGCCAGCAGCATAGACAGGGGGTCTGGCTACACCTTC | CASSIDRGSGYTF
many | TRBD2 | TRBJ2-1 | TRBV6-1 | TGTGCCAGCAGCTGGGCAAGCAGGACTAGTGCTAATGAGCAGTTCTTC | CASSWASRTSANEQFF
many | TRBD2 | TRBJ2-7 | TRBV2 | TGTGCCAGCAGTGAAGACAAAGTAAGGGGAGGGGAGCAGTACTTC | CASSEDKVRGGEQYF
few | TRBD1 | TRBJ2-5 | TRBV18 | TGTGCCAGCTCACCGTCGGGACAGGGTGAGACCCAGTACTTC | CASSPSGQGETQYF
few | . | TRBJ1-1 | TRBV18 | TGTGCCAGCTCACGTCCTTCCGGGACCCGCAACACTGAAGCTTTCTTT | CASSRPSGTRNTEAFF
many | TRBD1 | TRBJ1-2 | TRBV24-1 | TGTGCCACCAGTGACCCCCGGGACAGGGGTGGCTACACCTTC | CATSDPRDRGGYTF
many | . | TRBJ2-7 | TRBV18 | TGTGCCAGCTCACCACCGACTTACGAGCAGTACTTC | CASSPPTYEQYF
few | . | TRBJ1-1 | TRBV3-1 | TGTGCCAGCAGCCACGAGGTTCTGATGAACACTGAAGCTTTCTTT | CASSHEVLMNTEAFF
many | TRBD2 | TRBJ2-7 | TRBV12-3/TRBV12-4 | TGTGCCAGCAGCGTCCGACTAGCGGGAGCCAACGAGCAGTACTTC | CASSVRLAGANEQYF
many | . | TRBJ1-5 | TRBV2 | TGTGCCAGCGCAGGAGATAGCAATCAGCCCCAGCATTTT | CASAGDSNQPQHF
many | . | TRBJ2-7 | TRBV28 | TGTGCCAGCAGTTTATGGGCGGAGGAGCAGTACTTC | CASSLWAEEQYF
many | TRBD1 | TRBJ1-5 | TRBV2 | TGTGCCAGCAGTCCACAGGGGCTCGCTCAGCCCCAGCATTTT | CASSPQGLAQPQHF
once | TRBD1 | TRBJ2-7 | TRBV29-1 | TGCAGCGTTGAAGGGGACAGAACCTACGAGCAGTACTTC | CSVEGDRTYEQYF
many | TRBD2 | TRBJ2-5 | TRBV28 | TGTGCCAGCAGTTTACGCGGGAGGCCCCAAGAGACCCAGTACTTC | CASSLRGRPQETQYF
many | . | TRBJ1-1 | TRBV11-2 | TGTGCCAGCAGCCCAGGACCGATCACTGAAGCTTTCTTT | CASSPGPITEAFF
many | . | TRBJ2-5 | TRBV28 | TGTGCCAGCAGTCCCGACGGATGGGGGACCCAGTACTTC | CASSPDGWGTQYF